The TCR beta chain under discussion was sequenced for a study of blood T cell repertoires in COVID-19. Study-wide context: From the United States, Italy and Spain came samples of acute and convalescent COVID-19. In each case, the material was cDNA or gDNA derived from T cells, B-cell-depleted T cells, or PBMCs.

In this sample, this clone turned up once. Authors' analysis steps: Reference gene primer amplification in the assay estimated nucleated cell counts. Assay: immunoSEQ multiplex PCR; the TCRdb copy retains only in-frame clones and omits some. Clone size and the V and J calls come from that table; the DNA yielded D and trimming. Here the sample spans 350,000 to 400,000 clones, 90% being singletons. The CDR3 contains 13 residues. The germline V and J ends were trimmed by 3 bases and 0 bases, with 6 bases remaining between them. CDR1 is MDHEN, CDR2 SYDVKM, per germline. The origin of this receptor is a man between 18 and 35 years old with active or convalescent COVID-19. The genes are TRBV28 and TRBJ2-7; D is undetermined. Sequenced: peripheral blood. The CDR3 region is CASSFISSYEQYF. CDR3 sequence (DNA): TGTGCCAGCAGTTTCATTAGCTCCTACGAGCAGTACTTC.